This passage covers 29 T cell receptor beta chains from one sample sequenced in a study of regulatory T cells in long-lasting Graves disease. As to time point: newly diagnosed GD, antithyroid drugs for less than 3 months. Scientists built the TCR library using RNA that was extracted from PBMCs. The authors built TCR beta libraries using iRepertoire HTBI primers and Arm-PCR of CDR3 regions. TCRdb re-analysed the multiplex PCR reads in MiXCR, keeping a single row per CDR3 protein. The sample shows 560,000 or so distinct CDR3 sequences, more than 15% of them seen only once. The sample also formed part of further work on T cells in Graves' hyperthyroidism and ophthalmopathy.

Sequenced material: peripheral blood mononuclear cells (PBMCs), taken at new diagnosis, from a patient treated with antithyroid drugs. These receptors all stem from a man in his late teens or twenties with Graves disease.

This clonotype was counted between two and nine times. The CDR3 bases are TGTGCCAGCAGCTTTGGTGTAGCGGACTACGAGCAGTACTTC. Translated, it gives CASSFGVADYEQYF. This chain joins TRBV5-6 and TRBJ2-7; D may be TRBD2 (6 bases). CDR1 SGHDT and CDR2 YYEEEE come from the germline V gene. This CDR3 comprises 14 residues. V was pared by 2 bases and J by 3 bases, with 12 bases between.

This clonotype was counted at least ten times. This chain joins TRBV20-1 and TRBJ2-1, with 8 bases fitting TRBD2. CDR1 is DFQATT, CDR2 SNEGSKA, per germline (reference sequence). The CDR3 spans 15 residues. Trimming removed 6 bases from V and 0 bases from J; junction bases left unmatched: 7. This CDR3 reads CSANSGGLSYNEQFF. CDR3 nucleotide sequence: TGCAGTGCAAACAGCGGGGGCCTCTCCTACAATGAGCAGTTCTTC.

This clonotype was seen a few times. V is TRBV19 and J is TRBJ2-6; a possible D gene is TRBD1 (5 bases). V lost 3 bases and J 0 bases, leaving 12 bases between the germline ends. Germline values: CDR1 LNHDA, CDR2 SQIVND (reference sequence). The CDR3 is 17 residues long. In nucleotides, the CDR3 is TGTGCCAGTAGTATGGCAGGGTGGGACTCTGGGGCCAACGTCCTGACTTTC. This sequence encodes CASSMAGWDSGANVLTF.

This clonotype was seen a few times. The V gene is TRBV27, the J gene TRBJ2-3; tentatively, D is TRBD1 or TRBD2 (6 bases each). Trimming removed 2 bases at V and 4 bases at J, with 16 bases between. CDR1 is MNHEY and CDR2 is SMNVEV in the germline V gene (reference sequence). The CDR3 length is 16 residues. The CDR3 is CASSLIGGREADTQYF. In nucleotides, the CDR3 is TGTGCCAGCAGTTTAATAGGGGGGAGAGAGGCAGATACGCAGTATTTT.

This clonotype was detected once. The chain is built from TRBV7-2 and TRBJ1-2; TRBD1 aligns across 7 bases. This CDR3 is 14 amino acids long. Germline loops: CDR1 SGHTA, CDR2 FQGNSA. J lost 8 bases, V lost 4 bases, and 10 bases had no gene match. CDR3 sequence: CASSSEQGIGGYTF. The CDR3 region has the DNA TGTGCCAGCAGCTCTGAACAGGGGATCGGGGGCTACACCTTC.

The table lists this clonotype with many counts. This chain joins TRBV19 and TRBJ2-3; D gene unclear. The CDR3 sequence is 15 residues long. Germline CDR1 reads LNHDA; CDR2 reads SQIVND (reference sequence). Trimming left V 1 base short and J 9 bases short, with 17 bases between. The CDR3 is CASSIGPSSADTQYF. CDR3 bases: TGTGCCAGTAGTATAGGCCCCAGCTCCGCTGACACGCAGTATTTT.

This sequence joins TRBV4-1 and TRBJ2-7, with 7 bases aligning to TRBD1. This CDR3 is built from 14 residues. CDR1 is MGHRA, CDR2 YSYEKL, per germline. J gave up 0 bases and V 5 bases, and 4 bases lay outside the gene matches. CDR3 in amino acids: CASSTGVSSYEQYF. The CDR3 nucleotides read TGCGCCAGCAGCACAGGGGTCAGCTCCTACGAGCAGTACTTC.

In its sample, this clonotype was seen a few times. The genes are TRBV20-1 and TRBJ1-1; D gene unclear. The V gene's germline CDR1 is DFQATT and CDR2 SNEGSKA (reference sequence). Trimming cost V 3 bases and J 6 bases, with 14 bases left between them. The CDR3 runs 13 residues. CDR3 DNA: TGCAGTGCTAGTTGCCGAGGCAGCCCTGAAGCTTTCTTT. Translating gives CSASCRGSPEAFF.

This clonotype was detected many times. CDR3 bases: TGTGCCAGCAGCTTAGCGGGAGGGCAGGGGGTACCCTACGAGCAGTACTTC. This translates into CASSLAGGQGVPYEQYF. This chain connects TRBV7-9 to TRBJ2-7; possibly TRBD1 or TRBD2 for D (7 bases each). The germline V gene has CDR1 SEHNR and CDR2 FQNEAQ (reference sequence). There are 17 residues in the CDR3. V was clipped by 0 bases and J by 2 bases, with 17 bases between them.

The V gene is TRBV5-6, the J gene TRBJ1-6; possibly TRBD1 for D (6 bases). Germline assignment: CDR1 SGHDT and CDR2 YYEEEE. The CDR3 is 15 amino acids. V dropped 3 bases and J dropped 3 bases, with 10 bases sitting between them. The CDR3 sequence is CASSSGQLYNSPLHF. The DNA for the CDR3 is TGTGCCAGCAGCTCCGGACAGCTCTATAATTCACCCCTCCACTTT.

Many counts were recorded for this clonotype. CDR3 coding DNA: TGTGCCAGCAGCGCCGGACCCAAGGGGTTCTTC. Amino acid sequence: CASSAGPKGFF. V is TRBV2 and J is TRBJ2-1; D is uncertain. CDR1 SNHLY and CDR2 FYNNEI come from the germline V gene. The CDR3 loop spans 11 amino acids. Trimming shortened V by 6 bases and J by 15 bases, and 15 bases separated the two germline ends.

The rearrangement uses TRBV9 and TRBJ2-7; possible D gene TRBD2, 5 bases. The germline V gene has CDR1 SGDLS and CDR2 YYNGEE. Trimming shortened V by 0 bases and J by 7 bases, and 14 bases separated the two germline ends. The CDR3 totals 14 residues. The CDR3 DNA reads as TGTGCCAGCAGCGTAGAGCGAGGGCCGGGGGAGCAGTACTTC. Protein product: CASSVERGPGEQYF.

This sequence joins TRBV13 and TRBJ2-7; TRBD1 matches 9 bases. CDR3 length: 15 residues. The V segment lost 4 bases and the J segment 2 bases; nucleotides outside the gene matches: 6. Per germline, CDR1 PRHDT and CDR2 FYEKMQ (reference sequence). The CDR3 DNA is TGTGCCAGCAGCTCGGGACAGGGATCGACCTACGAGCAGTACTTC. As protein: CASSSGQGSTYEQYF.

CDR3 sequence: CSASYFSSGPSNNEQYF. The CDR3 DNA sequence: TGCAGTGCTAGTTATTTCTCTAGCGGGCCAAGCAACAATGAGCAGTACTTC. The genes are TRBV20-1 and TRBJ2-4, with 8 bases fitting TRBD2. Trimming took 3 bases from V and 13 from J; bases not matched to a gene: 23. The CDR3 is made up of 17 amino acids. The germline gives CDR1 DFQATT, CDR2 SNEGSKA (reference sequence).

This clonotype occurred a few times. CDR3: CASSLDWFSPLHF. In DNA, the CDR3 is TGTGCCAGCAGCTTGGACTGGTTTTCACCCCTCCACTTT. J is TRBJ1-6 and V is TRBV5-5; D call uncertain. The CDR3 totals 13 residues. Trimming cost V 0 bases and J 9 bases, with 7 bases left between them. CDR1 SGHKS and CDR2 YYEKEE come from the germline V gene (reference sequence).

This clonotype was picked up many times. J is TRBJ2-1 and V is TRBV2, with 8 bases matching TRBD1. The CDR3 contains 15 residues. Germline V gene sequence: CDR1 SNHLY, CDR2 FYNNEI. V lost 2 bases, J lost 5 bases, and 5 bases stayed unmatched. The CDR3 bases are TGTGCCAGCAGTGAACCTCCGGACAGGGACAATGAGCAGTTCTTC. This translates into CASSEPPDRDNEQFF.

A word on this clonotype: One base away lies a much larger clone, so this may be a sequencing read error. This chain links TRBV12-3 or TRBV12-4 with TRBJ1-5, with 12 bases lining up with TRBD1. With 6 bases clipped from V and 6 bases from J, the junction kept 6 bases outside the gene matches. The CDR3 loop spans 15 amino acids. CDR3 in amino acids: CASSSGQGALQPQHF. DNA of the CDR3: TGTGCCAGCAGCTCGGGACAGGGGGCGCTTCAGCCCCAGCATTTT.

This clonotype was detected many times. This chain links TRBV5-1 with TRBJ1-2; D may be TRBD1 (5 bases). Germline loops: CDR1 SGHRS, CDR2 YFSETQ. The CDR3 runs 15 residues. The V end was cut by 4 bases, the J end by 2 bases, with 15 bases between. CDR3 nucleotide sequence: TGCGCCAGCAGCCCGCTGACAGAAACGAACTATGGCTACACCTTC. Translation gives CASSPLTETNYGYTF. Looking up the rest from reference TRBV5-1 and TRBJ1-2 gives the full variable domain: KAGVTQTPRYLIKTRGQQVTLSCSPISGHRSVSWYQQTPGQGLQFLFEYFSETQRNKGNFPGRFSGRQFSNSRSEMNVSTLELGDSALYLCASSPLTETNYGYTFGSGTRLTVV.

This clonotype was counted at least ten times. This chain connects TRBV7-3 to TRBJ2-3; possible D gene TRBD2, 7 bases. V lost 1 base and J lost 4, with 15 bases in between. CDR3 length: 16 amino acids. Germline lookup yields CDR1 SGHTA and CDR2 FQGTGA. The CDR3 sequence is CASSLNGGRIADTQYF. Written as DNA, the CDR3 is TGTGCCAGCAGCTTAAACGGGGGGCGGATCGCAGATACGCAGTATTTT. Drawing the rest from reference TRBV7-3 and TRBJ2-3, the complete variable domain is GAGVSQTPSNKVTEKGKYVELRCDPISGHTALYWYRQSLGQGPEFLIYFQGTGAADDSGLPNDRFFAVRPEGSVSTLKIQRTERGDSAVYLCASSLNGGRIADTQYFGPGTRLTVL.

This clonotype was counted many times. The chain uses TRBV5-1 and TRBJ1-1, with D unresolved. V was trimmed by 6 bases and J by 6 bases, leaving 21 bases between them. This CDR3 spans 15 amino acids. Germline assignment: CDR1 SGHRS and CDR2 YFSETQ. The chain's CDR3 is CASTWSGEASSEAFF. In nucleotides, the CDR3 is TGCGCCAGCACCTGGAGTGGGGAGGCGAGCTCTGAAGCTTTCTTT.

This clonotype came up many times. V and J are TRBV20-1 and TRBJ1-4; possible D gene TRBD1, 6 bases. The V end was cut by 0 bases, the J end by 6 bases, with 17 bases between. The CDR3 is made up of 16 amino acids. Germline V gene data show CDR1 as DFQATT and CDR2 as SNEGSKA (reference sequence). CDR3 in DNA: TGCAGTGCTAGAGACCCCGAACAGGGAACAGATGAAAAACTGTTTTTT. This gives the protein CSARDPEQGTDEKLFF.

The CDR3 bases are TGTGCCAGCAGCGGGGAGGGCCCAGATACGCAGTATTTT. This encodes CASSGEGPDTQYF. This sequence joins TRBV27 and TRBJ2-3; 7 nucleotides agree with TRBD2. This CDR3 contains 13 residues. V was clipped by 6 bases and J by 4 bases; unmatched bases: 4. Per germline, CDR1 MNHEY and CDR2 SMNVEV (reference sequence).

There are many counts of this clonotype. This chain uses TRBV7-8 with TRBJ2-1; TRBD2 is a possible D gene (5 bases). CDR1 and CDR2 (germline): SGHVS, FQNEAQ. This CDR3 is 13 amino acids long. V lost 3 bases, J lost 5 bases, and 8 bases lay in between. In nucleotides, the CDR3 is TGTGCCAGCAGCTTGCTAGCCAACAATGAGCAGTTCTTC. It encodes CASSLLANNEQFF. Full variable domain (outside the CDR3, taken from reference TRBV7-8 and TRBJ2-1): GAGVSQSPRYKVAKRGQDVALRCDPISGHVSLFWYQQALGQGPEFLTYFQNEAQLDKSGLPSDRFFAERPEGSVSTLKIQRTQQEDSAVYLCASSLLANNEQFFGPGTRLTVL.

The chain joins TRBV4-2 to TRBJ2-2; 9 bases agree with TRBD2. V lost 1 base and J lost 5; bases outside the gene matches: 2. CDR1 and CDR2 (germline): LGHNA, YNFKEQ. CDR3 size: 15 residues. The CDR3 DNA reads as TGTGCCAGCAGCCAAGCTAGCGGGAAGACCGGGGAGCTGTTTTTT. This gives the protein CASSQASGKTGELFF.

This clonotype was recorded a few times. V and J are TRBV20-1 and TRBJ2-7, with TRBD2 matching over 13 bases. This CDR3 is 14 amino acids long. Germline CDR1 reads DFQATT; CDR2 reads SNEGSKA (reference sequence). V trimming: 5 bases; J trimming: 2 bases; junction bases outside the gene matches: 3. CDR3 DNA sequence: TGCAGTGCTGGGGGACTAGCGGGACCCTACGAGCAGTACTTC. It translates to CSAGGLAGPYEQYF.

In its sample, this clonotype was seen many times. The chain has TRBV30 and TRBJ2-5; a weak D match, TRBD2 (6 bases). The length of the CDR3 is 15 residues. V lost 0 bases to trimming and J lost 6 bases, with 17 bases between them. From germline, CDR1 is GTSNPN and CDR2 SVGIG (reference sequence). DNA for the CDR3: TGTGCCTGGAGTGTACGGCGGGGCAGCCTCAAGACCCAGTACTTC. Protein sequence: CAWSVRRGSLKTQYF.

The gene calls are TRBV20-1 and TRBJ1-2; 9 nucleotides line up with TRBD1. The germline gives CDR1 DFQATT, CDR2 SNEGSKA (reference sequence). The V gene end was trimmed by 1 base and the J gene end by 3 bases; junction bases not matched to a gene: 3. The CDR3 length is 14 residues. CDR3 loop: CSARGDREDYGYTF. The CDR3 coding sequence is TGCAGTGCTAGAGGGGACAGGGAAGACTATGGCTACACCTTC.

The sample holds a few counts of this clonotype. The CDR3 DNA is TGTGCCAGCAGTAGAGGACAGGTTCACAATGAGCAGTTCTTC. Its protein is CASSRGQVHNEQFF. The chain has TRBV12-3 or TRBV12-4 and TRBJ2-1; 7 bases align to TRBD1. The length of the CDR3 is 14 residues. Trimming removed 5 bases from V and 5 bases from J; junction bases left unmatched: 6.

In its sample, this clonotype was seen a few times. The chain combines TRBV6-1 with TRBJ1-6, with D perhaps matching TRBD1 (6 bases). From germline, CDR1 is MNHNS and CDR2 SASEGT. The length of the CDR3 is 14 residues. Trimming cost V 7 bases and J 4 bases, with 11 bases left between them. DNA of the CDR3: TGTGCCAGCACTAGGGGGGTATATAATTCACCCCTCCACTTT. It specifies CASTRGVYNSPLHF.